This T cell receptor beta chain was found in a study of blood T cell repertoires in COVID-19. Study at large: The cDNA or gDNA used as material had been derived from T cells, B-cell-depleted T cells, or PBMCs.

Participants were aged about 18 to 90 years, lived in 24 US areas, and enrolled virtually. Participant reports of clinical history set cohort assignment. J was trimmed by 9 bases and V by 2 bases; bases with no gene match: 22. The CDR3 extends over 20 amino acids. Germline V gene data show CDR1 as MNHEY and CDR2 as SVGEGT. Per the authors' pipeline: Nucleated cell number was recorded as an estimate derived from reference gene primer amplification. Measured with immunoSEQ multiplex PCR; TCRdb has only the in-frame clones, and not every one. That table gives V, J and clone size, and the DNA gave D and trimming. Of fewer than 500,000 clones listed, 87% are singletons.

V is TRBV6-2 or TRBV6-3 and J is TRBJ2-1; 10 nucleotides match TRBD2. The clonotype was recovered from a young woman with acute COVID-19. Sequencing was carried out using PBMCs or T cells enriched from blood (not recorded which). CDR3 protein: CASSYPTGGLPSGRLGEQFF. CDR3 nucleotides: TGTGCCAGCAGTTACCCGACGGGGGGTCTTCCTAGCGGGAGACTTGGTGAGCAGTTCTTC.